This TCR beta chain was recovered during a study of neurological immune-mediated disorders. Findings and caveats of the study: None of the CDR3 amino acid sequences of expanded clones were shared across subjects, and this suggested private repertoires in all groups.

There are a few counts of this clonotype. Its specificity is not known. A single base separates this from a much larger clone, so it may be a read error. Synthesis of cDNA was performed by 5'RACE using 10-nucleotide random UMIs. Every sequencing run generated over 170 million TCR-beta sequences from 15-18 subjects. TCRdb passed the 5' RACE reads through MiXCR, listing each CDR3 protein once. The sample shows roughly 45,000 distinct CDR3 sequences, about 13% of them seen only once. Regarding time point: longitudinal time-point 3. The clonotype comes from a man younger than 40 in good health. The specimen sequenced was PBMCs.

As DNA, the CDR3 is TGCAGCGTTGCGGAGACCCGGTACTTC. It codes for CSVAETRYF. The genes are TRBV29-1 and TRBJ2-5; no clear D. Germline V CDR1 and CDR2: SQVTM, ANQGSEA. The CDR3 spans 9 residues.